This TCR beta chain emerged from a study of regulatory T cells in long-lasting Graves disease. For the study at large: Graves' patients (newly diagnosed) had been on antithyroid drugs under 3 months. Points from the study as a whole: Accuracy might have suffered from few samples.

With 10 bases removed from V and 2 bases from J, the gap between germline ends came to 15 bases. The CDR3 runs to 14 residues. Germline V gives CDR1 MNHNS, CDR2 SASEGT. To make TCR beta libraries, researchers used iRepertoire HTBI primers and Arm-PCR of CDR3 regions. Each CDR3 protein is one row after TCRdb ran MiXCR on the multiplex PCR reads. The data show over 500,000 distinct CDR3 sequences, with roughly 15% seen just once and about 17% held by the top ten. Time point denoted: newly diagnosed GD, antithyroid drugs for less than 3 months. The TCR library was prepared using RNA isolated from PBMCs. This clonotype has more than one count but fewer than ten. Its antigen is not known. The same data also contributed to another study, on T cells in Graves' hyperthyroidism and ophthalmopathy. According to that study: Carried out on the TCR CDR3, a first-round RT-PCR used the HTBI primer set.

The clonotype comes from a woman under 40 with Graves disease. The rearrangement links TRBV6-1 to TRBJ1-3; no clear D. The source was peripheral blood mononuclear cells (PBMCs), collected at new diagnosis, from a patient treated with antithyroid drugs. The DNA of the CDR3 is TGTGCCACCACGGAAGGTCAAACTGGAAACACCATATATTTT. Translating gives CATTEGQTGNTIYF.